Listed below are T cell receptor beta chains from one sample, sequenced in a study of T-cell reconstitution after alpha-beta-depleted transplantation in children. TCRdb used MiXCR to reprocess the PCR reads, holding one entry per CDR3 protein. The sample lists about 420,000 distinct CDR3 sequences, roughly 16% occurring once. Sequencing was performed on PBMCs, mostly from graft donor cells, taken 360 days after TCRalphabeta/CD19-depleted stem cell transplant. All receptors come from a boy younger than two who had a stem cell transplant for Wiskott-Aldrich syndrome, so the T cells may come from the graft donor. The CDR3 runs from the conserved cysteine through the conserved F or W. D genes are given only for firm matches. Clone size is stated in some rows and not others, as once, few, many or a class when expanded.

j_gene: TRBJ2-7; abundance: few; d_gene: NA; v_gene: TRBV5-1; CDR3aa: CASSLGVRGLYEQYF; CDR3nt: TGCGCCAGCAGCTTGGGCGTACGGGGGCTCTACGAGCAGTACTTC
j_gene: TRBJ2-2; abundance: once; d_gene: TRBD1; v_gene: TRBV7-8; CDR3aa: CASSLRIGTDGNTGELFF; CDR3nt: TGTGCCAGCAGCTTAAGGATCGGGACAGATGGGAACACCGGGGAGCTGTTTTTT
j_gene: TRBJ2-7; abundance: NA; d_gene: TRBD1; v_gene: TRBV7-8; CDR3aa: CASSLGTGTVISYEQYF; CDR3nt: TGTGCCAGCAGCTTGGGAACCGGGACAGTGATCTCCTACGAGCAGTACTTC
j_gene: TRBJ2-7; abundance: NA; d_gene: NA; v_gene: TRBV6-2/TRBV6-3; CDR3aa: CTSSYVGRIQYF; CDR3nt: TGTACCAGCAGTTACGTGGGACGGATTCAGTACTTC
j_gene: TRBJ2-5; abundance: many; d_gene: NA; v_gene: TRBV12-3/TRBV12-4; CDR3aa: CATSLGTHQGETQYF; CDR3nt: TGTGCCACCTCCCTGGGGACCCACCAGGGGGAGACCCAGTACTTC
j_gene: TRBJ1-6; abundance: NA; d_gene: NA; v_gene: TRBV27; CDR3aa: CASRPGTTNSPLHF; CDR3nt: TGTGCCAGCAGACCCGGGACAACTAATTCACCCCTCCACTTT
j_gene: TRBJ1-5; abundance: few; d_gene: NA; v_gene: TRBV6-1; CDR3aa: CASFAQAGGNRPQHF; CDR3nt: TGTGCCAGCTTTGCACAGGCGGGTGGCAATCGGCCCCAGCATTTT
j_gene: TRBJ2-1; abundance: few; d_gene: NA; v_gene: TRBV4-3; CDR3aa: CASSQDARNLYNEQFF; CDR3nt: TGCGCCAGCAGCCAAGATGCGAGGAATCTCTACAATGAGCAGTTCTTC
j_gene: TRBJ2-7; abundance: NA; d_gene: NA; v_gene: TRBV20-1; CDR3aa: CSARNPRISSYEQYF; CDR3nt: TGCAGTGCTAGAAACCCCCGGATTAGCTCCTACGAGCAGTACTTC
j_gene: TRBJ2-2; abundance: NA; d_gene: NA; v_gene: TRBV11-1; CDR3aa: CASSRVEPGQRNTGELFF; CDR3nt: TGTGCCAGCAGCCGTGTTGAGCCGGGACAACGGAACACCGGGGAGCTGTTTTTT
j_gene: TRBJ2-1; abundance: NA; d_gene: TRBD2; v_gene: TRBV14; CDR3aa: CASSQLRLAGSSYNEQFF; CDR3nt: TGTGCCAGCAGCCAACTCCGCCTAGCGGGGAGCTCCTACAATGAGCAGTTCTTC
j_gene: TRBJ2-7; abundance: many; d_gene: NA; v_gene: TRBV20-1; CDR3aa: CSARDPETENYYEQYF; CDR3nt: TGCAGTGCTAGAGATCCCGAGACAGAAAATTACTACGAGCAGTACTTC
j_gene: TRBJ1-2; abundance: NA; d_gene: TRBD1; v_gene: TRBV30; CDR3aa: CAWNQRQGDYGYTF; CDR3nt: TGTGCCTGGAACCAGAGACAGGGGGACTATGGCTACACCTTC
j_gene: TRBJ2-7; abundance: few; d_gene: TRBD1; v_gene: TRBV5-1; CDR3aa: CASTSQGAYEQYF; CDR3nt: TGCGCCAGCACAAGCCAGGGGGCCTACGAGCAGTACTTC
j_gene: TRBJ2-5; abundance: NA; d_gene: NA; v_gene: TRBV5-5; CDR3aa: CASSGPGAETQYF; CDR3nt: TGTGCCAGCAGCGGGCCGGGGGCAGAGACCCAGTACTTC
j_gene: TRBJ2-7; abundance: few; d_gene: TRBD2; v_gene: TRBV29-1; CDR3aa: CSVDQSTSGEQYF; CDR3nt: TGCAGCGTTGATCAGTCGACTAGCGGTGAGCAGTACTTC
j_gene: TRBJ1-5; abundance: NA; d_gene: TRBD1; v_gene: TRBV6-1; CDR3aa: CASTGTGLQPQHF; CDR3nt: TGTGCCAGCACCGGGACAGGCCTCCAGCCCCAGCATTTT
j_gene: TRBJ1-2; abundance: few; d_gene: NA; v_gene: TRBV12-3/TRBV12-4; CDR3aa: CASSFWEYGYTF; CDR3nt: TGTGCCAGCAGTTTTTGGGAGTATGGCTACACCTTC
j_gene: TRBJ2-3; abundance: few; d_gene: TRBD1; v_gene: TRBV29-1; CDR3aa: CSAARGTGLDTQYF; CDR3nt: TGCAGCGCCGCAAGGGGGACAGGCCTAGATACGCAGTATTTT
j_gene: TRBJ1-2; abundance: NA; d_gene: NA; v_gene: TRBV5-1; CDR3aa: CATSGTGNYGYTF; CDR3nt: TGCGCCACCTCGGGGACGGGTAACTATGGCTACACCTTC
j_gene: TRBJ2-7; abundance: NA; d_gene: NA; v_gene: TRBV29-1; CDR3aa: CSVVYTYEQYF; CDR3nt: TGCAGCGTTGTCTACACCTACGAGCAGTACTTC
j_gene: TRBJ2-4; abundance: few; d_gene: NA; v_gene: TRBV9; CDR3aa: CASSVGGGTDANIQYF; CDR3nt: TGTGCCAGCAGCGTAGGGGGAGGCACGGACGCGAACATTCAGTACTTC
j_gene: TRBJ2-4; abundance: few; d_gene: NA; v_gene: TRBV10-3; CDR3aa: CAISEGLQNIQYF; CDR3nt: TGTGCCATCAGTGAGGGACTCCAAAACATTCAGTACTTC
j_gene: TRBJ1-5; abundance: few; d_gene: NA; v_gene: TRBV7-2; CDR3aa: CASSLDLGHLDQPQHF; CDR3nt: TGTGCCAGCAGCTTAGATTTGGGACACCTCGATCAGCCCCAGCATTTT
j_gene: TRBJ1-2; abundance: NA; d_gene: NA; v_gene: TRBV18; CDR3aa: CASSSLKYGYTF; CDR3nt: TGTGCCAGCTCATCCCTTAAATATGGCTACACCTTC
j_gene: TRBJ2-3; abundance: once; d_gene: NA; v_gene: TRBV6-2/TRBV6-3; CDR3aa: CASKHSLGPQDTQYF; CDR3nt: TGTGCCAGCAAACACTCCCTCGGGCCTCAAGATACGCAGTATTTT
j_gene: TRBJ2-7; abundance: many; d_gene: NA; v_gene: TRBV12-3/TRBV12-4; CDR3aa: CASGGSPIYKQYF; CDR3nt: TGTGCCAGCGGGGGGTCACCTATATACAAGCAGTACTTC
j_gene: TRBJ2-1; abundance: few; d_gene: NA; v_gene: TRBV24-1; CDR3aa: CATSDSGTPFYNEQFF; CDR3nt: TGTGCCACCAGTGATTCCGGGACTCCCTTCTACAATGAGCAGTTCTTC
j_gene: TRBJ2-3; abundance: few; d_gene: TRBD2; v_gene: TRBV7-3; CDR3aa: CASSLTFVRERAPVPTDTQYF; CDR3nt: TGTGCCAGCAGCTTAACCTTTGTGCGGGAGCGGGCCCCCGTACCTACAGATACGCAGTATTTT
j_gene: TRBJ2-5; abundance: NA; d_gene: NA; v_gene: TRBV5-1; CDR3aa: CASSFGQGRETQYF; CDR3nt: TGCGCCAGCAGCTTTGGGCAGGGAAGAGAGACCCAGTACTTC
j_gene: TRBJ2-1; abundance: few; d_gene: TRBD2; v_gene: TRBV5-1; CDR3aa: CASSLPERGKGNEQFF; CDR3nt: TGCGCCAGCAGCTTGCCCGAGCGGGGGAAGGGCAATGAGCAGTTCTTC
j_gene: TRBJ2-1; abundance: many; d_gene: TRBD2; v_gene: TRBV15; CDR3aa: CATSRILAGGHNEQFF; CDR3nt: TGTGCCACCAGCAGGATACTAGCGGGGGGGCACAATGAGCAGTTCTTC
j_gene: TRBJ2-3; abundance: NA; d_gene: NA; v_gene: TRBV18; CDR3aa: CASQTESGTPGLEQASDTQYF; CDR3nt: TGTGCCAGCCAAACGGAGAGTGGGACACCGGGACTGGAGCAGGCATCAGATACGCAGTATTTT
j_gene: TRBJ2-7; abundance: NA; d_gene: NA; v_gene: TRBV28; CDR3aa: CASSDVTISYEQYF; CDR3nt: TGTGCCAGCAGTGACGTTACGATCTCCTACGAGCAGTACTTC
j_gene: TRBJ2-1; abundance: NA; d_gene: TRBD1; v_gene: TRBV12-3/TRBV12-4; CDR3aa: CASRREGASINEQFF; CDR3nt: TGTGCCAGCAGAAGAGAGGGGGCCTCCATCAATGAGCAGTTCTTC
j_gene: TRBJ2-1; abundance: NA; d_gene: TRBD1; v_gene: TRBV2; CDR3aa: CAFSPRGTGSLLGYNEQFF; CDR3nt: TGTGCCTTCAGCCCCCGCGGGACAGGGTCCCTCCTAGGCTACAATGAGCAGTTCTTC
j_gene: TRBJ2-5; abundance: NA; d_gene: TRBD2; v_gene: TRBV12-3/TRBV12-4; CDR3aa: CASSSPGTRQETQYF; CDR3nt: TGTGCCAGCAGTTCGCCCGGGACTAGACAAGAGACCCAGTACTTC
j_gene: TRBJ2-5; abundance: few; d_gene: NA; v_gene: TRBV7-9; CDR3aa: CASSLARGDNEETQYF; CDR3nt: TGTGCCAGCAGCTTAGCCAGGGGGGACAATGAAGAGACCCAGTACTTC
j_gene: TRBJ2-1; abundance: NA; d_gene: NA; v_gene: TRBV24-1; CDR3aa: CATSELASPTNEQFF; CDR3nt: TGTGCCACCAGTGAATTGGCCAGTCCCACCAATGAGCAGTTCTTC
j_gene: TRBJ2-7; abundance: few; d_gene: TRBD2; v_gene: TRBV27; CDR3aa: CASSGSGGARSYEQYF; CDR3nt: TGTGCCAGCAGTGGGAGCGGGGGGGCCCGCTCCTACGAGCAGTACTTC
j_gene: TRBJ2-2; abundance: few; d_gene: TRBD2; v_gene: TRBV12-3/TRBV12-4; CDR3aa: CASSLGTRGFIGELFF; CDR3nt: TGTGCCAGCAGTCTCGGGACTAGAGGTTTTATCGGGGAGCTGTTTTTT
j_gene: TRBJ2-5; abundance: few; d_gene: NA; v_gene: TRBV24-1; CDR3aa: CATSDRRLGRETQYF; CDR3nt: TGTGCCACCAGTGACAGGAGACTAGGGAGGGAGACCCAGTACTTC
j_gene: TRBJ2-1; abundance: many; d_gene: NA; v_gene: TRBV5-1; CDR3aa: CASSLRVGPVYNEQFF; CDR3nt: TGCGCCAGCAGCTTGCGGGTCGGGCCGGTATACAATGAGCAGTTCTTC
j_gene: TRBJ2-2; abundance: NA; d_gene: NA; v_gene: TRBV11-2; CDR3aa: CASSLRLGAELFF; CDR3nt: TGTGCCAGCAGCTTACGACTGGGGGCGGAGCTGTTTTTT
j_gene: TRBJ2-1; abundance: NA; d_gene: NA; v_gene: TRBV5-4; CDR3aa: CASSLDAVPNNEQFF; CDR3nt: TGTGCCAGCAGCTTGGACGCGGTGCCTAACAATGAGCAGTTCTTC
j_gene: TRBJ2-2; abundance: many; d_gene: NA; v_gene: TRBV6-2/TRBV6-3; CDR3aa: CASSYLMGTGELFF; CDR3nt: TGTGCCAGCAGTTACTTGATGGGCACCGGGGAGCTGTTTTTT
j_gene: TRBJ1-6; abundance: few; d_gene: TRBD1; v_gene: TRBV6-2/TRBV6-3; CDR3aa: CASTGTGNWILHF; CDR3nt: TGTGCCAGCACGGGGACAGGGAACTGGATTCTCCACTTT
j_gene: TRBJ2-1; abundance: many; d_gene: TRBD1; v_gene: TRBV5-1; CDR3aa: CASRRGQGYEQFF; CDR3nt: TGCGCCAGCAGAAGGGGACAGGGTTATGAGCAGTTCTTC
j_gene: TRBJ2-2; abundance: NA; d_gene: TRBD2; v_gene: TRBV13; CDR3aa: CASSYSGRGAGELFF; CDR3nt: TGTGCCAGCAGCTATAGCGGGAGAGGGGCCGGGGAGCTGTTTTTT
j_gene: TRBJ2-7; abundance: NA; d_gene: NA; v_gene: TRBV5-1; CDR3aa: CASSLSPFYEQYF; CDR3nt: TGCGCCAGCAGCTTGTCACCGTTCTACGAGCAGTACTTC
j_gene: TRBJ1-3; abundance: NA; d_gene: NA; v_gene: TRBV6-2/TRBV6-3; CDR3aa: CASGPGGSSGNTIYF; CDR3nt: TGTGCCAGCGGTCCCGGGGGGAGCTCTGGAAACACCATATATTTT
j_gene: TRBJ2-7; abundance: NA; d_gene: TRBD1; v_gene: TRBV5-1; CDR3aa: CASSLSRGRGDEQYF; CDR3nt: TGCGCCAGCAGCTTAAGCAGGGGGCGAGGAGACGAGCAGTACTTC